This TCR beta chain originates from a study of T-cell reconstitution after alpha-beta-depleted transplantation in children. The CDR3 consists of 18 residues. Germline values: CDR1 SGHVS, CDR2 FQNEAQ. The V end lost 6 bases, the J end lost 0 bases, and 21 bases lay between the germline ends. Unique molecular identifiers were used in preparing the TCRbeta library. MiXCR was run by TCRdb on the PCR reads, yielding one entry per CDR3 protein. The sample yields 250,000 to 300,000 distinct CDR3 sequences, 6% to 10% seen once. The study's findings and limits: Certain patients had high TCRbeta diversity at day 60, and it came from recipient T cells and thymic progenitors that survived. Reportedly, roughly two months post-transplant, alpha-beta T cells arose from several hundred expanded graft clones. Once a year had passed after transplant, T-cell counts and diversity came mostly from newly produced T cells.

This clonotype was found a few times. Its target is unknown. Here the sequenced sample was peripheral blood, taken 360 days after TCRalphabeta/CD19-depleted stem cell transplant. This chain connects TRBV7-8 to TRBJ2-1; perhaps TRBD2 as D (6 bases). The receptor comes from a female patient aged 2-10 years who had a stem cell transplant for Fanconi anemia, so the T cells may come from the graft donor. The CDR3 sequence is CASSSSMESGDSYNEQFF. CDR3 coding DNA: TGTGCCAGCAGTTCCTCCATGGAGTCGGGGGACTCCTACAATGAGCAGTTCTTC.